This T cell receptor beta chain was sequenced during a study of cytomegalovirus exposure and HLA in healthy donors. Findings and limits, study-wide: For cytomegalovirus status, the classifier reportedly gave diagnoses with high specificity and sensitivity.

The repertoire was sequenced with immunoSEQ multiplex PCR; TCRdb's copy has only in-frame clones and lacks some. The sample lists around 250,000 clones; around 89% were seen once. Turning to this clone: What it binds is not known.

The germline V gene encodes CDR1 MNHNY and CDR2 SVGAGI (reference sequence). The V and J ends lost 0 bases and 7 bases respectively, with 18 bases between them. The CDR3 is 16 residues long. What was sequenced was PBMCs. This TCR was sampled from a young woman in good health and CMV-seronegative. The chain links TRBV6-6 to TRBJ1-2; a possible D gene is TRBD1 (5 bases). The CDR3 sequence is CASSYSGLILDGGYTF. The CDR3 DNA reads TGTGCCAGCAGTTACTCGGGACTAATCCTTGACGGTGGCTACACCTTC.